These 26 T cell receptor beta chains came from one sample sequenced in a study of radiation and T cells in renal cell carcinoma. Measured with immunoSEQ multiplex PCR; TCRdb has only the in-frame clones, and not every one. The data show about 120,000 clones, 65% to 85% seen once. Described time point: blood 2 weeks post-SBRT. Treatment: 15 Gy SBRT to primary tumor, nephrectomy 4 weeks later. Specimen: blood, collected from a patient whose treatment included radiotherapy and nephrectomy. The receptors were gathered from a middle-aged man with renal cell carcinoma.

The V and J genes are TRBV5-1 and TRBJ2-1, with TRBD2 matching 13 bases. The germline CDR1 and CDR2 sequences are SGHRS and YFSETQ. The trim removed 3 bases at V and 6 bases at J, leaving 3 bases unmatched. This CDR3 is built from 15 residues. The CDR3 region has the DNA TGCGCCAGCAGCTGGACTAGCGGGAGTCTCAATGAGCAGTTCTTC. This encodes CASSWTSGSLNEQFF.

The rearrangement links TRBV19 to TRBJ2-1; D might be TRBD1 (7 bases). V was trimmed by 8 bases and J by 4 bases, leaving 18 bases between them. The CDR3 is 15 residues long. Germline loops: CDR1 LNHDA, CDR2 SQIVND (reference sequence). The CDR3: CASLGTGEVYNEQFF. DNA for the CDR3: TGTGCCAGTCTGGGAACAGGGGAGGTTTACAATGAGCAGTTCTTC.

The rearrangement joins TRBV11-2 to TRBJ2-7; 10 bases line up with TRBD1. CDR3 length equals 15 residues. Unmatched junction bases numbered 8, after V lost 4 bases and J lost 5 bases. CDR1 SGHAT and CDR2 FQNNGV come from the germline V gene. DNA of the CDR3: TGTGCCAGCAGCTCTATAAGGACAGGGGGGAACGAGCAGTACTTC. It translates to CASSSIRTGGNEQYF.

V gene TRBV30 combines with J gene TRBJ2-1, with D possibly matching TRBD2 (5 bases). The CDR3 totals 17 residues. The ends were cut back, 1 base at V and 4 bases at J, with 20 bases in the middle. From germline, CDR1 is GTSNPN and CDR2 SVGIG (reference sequence). The CDR3 region is CAWSGERTKNPYNEQFF. In nucleotides, the CDR3 is TGTGCCTGGAGTGGAGAGCGGACGAAAAACCCATACAATGAGCAGTTCTTC. The full variable domain, in which reference TRBV30 and TRBJ2-1 provide the parts outside the CDR3, is SQTIHQWPATLVQPVGSPLSLECTVEGTSNPNLYWYRQAAGRGLQLLFYSVGIGQISSEVPQNLSASRPQDRQFILSSKKLLLSDSGFYLCAWSGERTKNPYNEQFFGPGTRLTVL.

Here the CDR3 reads CASSAQGTVATGELFF. The CDR3 DNA is TGTGCCAGCAGTGCACAGGGGACGGTGGCCACCGGGGAGCTGTTTTTT. This rearrangement joins TRBV2 to TRBJ2-2; TRBD1 agrees at 7 bases. Germline V gene data show CDR1 as SNHLY and CDR2 as FYNNEI. CDR3 size: 16 residues. V shed 4 bases and J 4 bases; nucleotides not matched to a gene: 9.

The chain is built from TRBV10-1 and TRBJ1-4; possible D gene TRBD1, 6 bases. Germline-derived CDR1 and CDR2 are WNHNN and SYGVQD (reference sequence). The CDR3 totals 15 residues. Trimming cost V 3 bases and J 3 bases, with 11 bases left between them. CDR3 sequence (DNA): TGCGCCAGCAGTGATCGACAGGAGCCTAATGAAAAACTGTTTTTT. Protein: CASSDRQEPNEKLFF.

The rearrangement links TRBV2 to TRBJ2-3; D gene ambiguous. The V end lost 6 bases, the J end lost 2 bases, and 15 bases lay between the germline ends. The length of the CDR3 is 15 residues. In germline, CDR1 is SNHLY, CDR2 FYNNEI. The CDR3 DNA reads as TGTGCCAGCAGGAAAGGTTCAATAAACACAGATACGCAGTATTTT. It yields the protein CASRKGSINTDTQYF. The variable domain in full, with the rest retrieved from reference TRBV2 and TRBJ2-3, is EPEVTQTPSHQVTQMGQEVILRCVPISNHLYFYWYRQILGQKVEFLVSFYNNEISEKSEIFDDQFSVERPDGSNFTLKIRSTKLEDSAMYFCASRKGSINTDTQYFGPGTRLTVL.

This clone is a singleton in its sample. The chain recombines TRBV5-1 with TRBJ1-2, with TRBD1 identical over 7 bases. From germline, CDR1 is SGHRS and CDR2 YFSETQ. The CDR3 is 15 residues long. The V and J ends lost 5 bases and 2 bases, in that order; junction bases with no gene match: 9. The CDR3: CASSPFLTGNYGYTF. DNA of the CDR3: TGCGCCAGCAGTCCCTTCCTGACAGGGAACTATGGCTACACCTTC.

The V and J genes are TRBV15 and TRBJ1-5; D is ambiguous. Trimming pared 3 bases from V and 6 bases from J, leaving 9 bases between. This CDR3 has 13 residues. Germline V gene sequence: CDR1 LNHNV, CDR2 YYDKDF (reference sequence). In nucleotides, the CDR3 is TGTGCCACCAGCAGCCCTTCCGGTCAGCCCCAGCATTTT. This translates into CATSSPSGQPQHF.

The genes are TRBV7-9 and TRBJ2-5; D is perhaps TRBD2 (5 bases). The CDR3 extends over 14 amino acids. The V gene lost 6 bases and the J gene lost 1 base, with 12 bases spanning the gap. In germline, CDR1 is SEHNR, CDR2 FQNEAQ (reference sequence). The CDR3 DNA sequence: TGTGCCAGCAGTCCCTCCGGGGTCCAAGAGACCCAGTACTTC. As protein: CASSPSGVQETQYF.

The V and J genes are TRBV6-5 and TRBJ2-2; D gene ambiguous. The length of the CDR3 is 15 residues. Trimming removed 0 bases from V and 1 base from J, with 6 bases in between. The germline gives CDR1 MNHEY, CDR2 SVGAGI. Written as DNA, the CDR3 is TGTGCCAGCAGTTACTCTGGCGGGAACACCGGGGAGCTGTTTTTT. Its protein is CASSYSGGNTGELFF.

The chain carries TRBV6-5 and TRBJ1-2; D unclear. In germline, CDR1 is MNHEY, CDR2 SVGAGI. The CDR3 is 14 amino acids. The germline V and J ends were trimmed by 4 bases and 6 bases, with 15 bases remaining between them. CDR3: CASSLLGLGDGYTF. The CDR3 nucleotides read TGTGCCAGCAGTTTACTTGGGCTTGGCGATGGCTACACCTTC.

The V gene is TRBV6-5, the J gene TRBJ1-1; D may be TRBD1 (5 bases). CDR1 is MNHEY and CDR2 is SVGAGI in the germline V gene. CDR3 length: 14 residues. The ends were cut back, 5 bases at V and 3 bases at J, with 13 bases in the middle. CDR3 DNA: TGTGCCAGCAGTAAGGGAGGGGCCTACACTGAAGCTTTCTTT. Its translation: CASSKGGAYTEAFF.

The chain is built from TRBV28 and TRBJ2-3; D is unclear. The germline CDR1 and CDR2 sequences are MDHEN and SYDVKM. CDR3 length: 14 amino acids. V lost 7 bases and J 7 bases, leaving 18 bases between the germline ends. CDR3 protein: CASTLADLPHTQYF. The CDR3 nucleotides read TGTGCCAGCACTCTTGCGGACCTCCCCCATACGCAGTATTTT.

The chain employs TRBV10-3 and TRBJ2-1; no clear D. The CDR3 covers 13 residues. CDR1 and CDR2 (germline): ENHRY, SYGVKD. V gave up 7 bases and J gave up 8 bases, with 15 bases separating them. The CDR3 reads CAITERGGDEQFF. The CDR3 DNA is TGTGCCATCACCGAGCGCGGCGGCGATGAGCAGTTCTTC.

CDR3 sequence: CASSLGGGRTDTQYF. The CDR3 region has the DNA TGTGCCAGCAGCTTAGGGGGGGGGCGCACAGATACGCAGTATTTT. J is TRBJ2-3 and V is TRBV7-2, with D perhaps matching TRBD2 (7 bases). V lost 1 base to trimming and J lost 1 base, with 9 bases between them. CDR1 and CDR2 from the germline V gene are SGHTA and FQGNSA. This CDR3 has 15 amino acids.

Details on this clone: A junction end diverges from the germline sequence, so it may reflect a read error. The rearrangement uses TRBV6-6 and TRBJ1-5; weak D call: TRBD1 (5 bases). The CDR3 is made up of 14 amino acids. Germline lookup yields CDR1 MNHNY and CDR2 SVGAGI (reference sequence). The CDR3 protein is CASSYWDSNQPQHF. The CDR3 bases are TGTGCCAGCAGCTACTGGGACAGCAATCAGCCCCAGCATTTT.

The chain carries TRBV7-9 and TRBJ2-7, with TRBD2 identical over 10 bases. The junction had 7 bases not matched to a gene; V was cut back by 5 bases and J by 6 bases. Germline V gene lookup returns CDR1 SEHNR and CDR2 FQNEAQ (reference sequence). The CDR3 has 14 residues. The DNA of the CDR3 is TGTGCCAGCAGCCCCAGGGGACTAGCGATCGAGCAGTACTTC. This sequence encodes CASSPRGLAIEQYF.

The V call is TRBV27, the J call TRBJ1-1; D possibly corresponds to TRBD1 (6 bases). The V and J ends lost 7 bases and 4 bases respectively, with 16 bases between them. In germline, CDR1 is MNHEY, CDR2 SMNVEV (reference sequence). This CDR3 has 14 amino acids. DNA for the CDR3: TGTGCCAGCAAGACTAGGGGGAAGGTCACTGAAGCTTTCTTT. Translating it yields CASKTRGKVTEAFF.

V usage is TRBV11-2 and J usage is TRBJ1-5; a weak D match, TRBD1 (5 bases). Germline V gene lookup returns CDR1 SGHAT and CDR2 FQNNGV. The CDR3 consists of 13 residues. The germline V and J ends were trimmed by 1 base and 6 bases, with 7 bases remaining between them. This chain's CDR3 is CASSLAQGQPQHF. The CDR3 DNA reads as TGTGCCAGCAGCTTAGCCCAGGGTCAGCCCCAGCATTTT.

A note on this clone: The same CDR3 is also encoded by other DNA sequences in this sample. The chain is built from TRBV5-8 and TRBJ1-4; TRBD1 agrees at 9 bases. The germline gives CDR1 SGHTS, CDR2 YDEGEE. The CDR3 extends over 14 amino acids. The V and J ends lost 4 bases and 7 bases, in that order; junction bases with no gene match: 5. The CDR3 nucleotides read TGTGCCAGCAGCCTCGGACAGGGGAGTGAAAAACTGTTTTTT. This sequence encodes CASSLGQGSEKLFF.

As DNA, the CDR3 is TGTGCCAGCTTTTCCCGGGGACTAGCTATTTTGAACACCGGGGAGCTGTTTTTT. Its protein is CASFSRGLAILNTGELFF. V and J are TRBV27 and TRBJ2-2, with TRBD2 matching over 9 bases. The germline V gene has CDR1 MNHEY and CDR2 SMNVEV (reference sequence). The CDR3 is made up of 18 amino acids. V lost 8 bases and J lost 1; bases outside the gene matches: 14.

This clone showed up just a few times. The rearrangement joins TRBV11-2 to TRBJ2-5; 11 bases are a match to TRBD2. V shed 0 bases and J 5 bases; nucleotides not matched to a gene: 17. CDR1 SGHAT and CDR2 FQNNGV come from the germline V gene. CDR3 length: 20 residues. The CDR3 region has the DNA TGTGCCAGCAGCTTAGATTTGGCGTGGGCTAGCGGGGGGCCACGGGAGACCCAGTACTTC. This encodes CASSLDLAWASGGPRETQYF.

V gene TRBV19 combines with J gene TRBJ2-5; D ambiguous. Between the trimmed V and J ends, which lost 4 bases and 2 bases, there was a span of 20 bases. Germline CDR1 and CDR2: LNHDA and SQIVND (reference sequence). CDR3 size: 17 residues. As DNA, the CDR3 is TGTGCCAGTAGTAAACGGGCCCAGAGCTTTCGGCAAGAGACCCAGTACTTC. This sequence encodes CASSKRAQSFRQETQYF.

This clone was seen only a few times. The J gene is TRBJ2-7, the V gene TRBV27, with TRBD2 matching over 9 bases. CDR1 is MNHEY and CDR2 is SMNVEV in the germline V gene (reference sequence). The CDR3 sequence is 13 residues long. The V and J ends lost 5 bases and 7 bases, in that order; junction bases with no gene match: 6. In DNA form, the CDR3 reads TGTGCCAGCAGTCGCGGGAGGGCTTTTGAGCAGTACTTC. Its translation: CASSRGRAFEQYF.

The V and J genes are TRBV19 and TRBJ1-3; no clear D gene. CDR3 length equals 14 residues. V was clipped by 4 bases and J by 4 bases, with 11 bases between them. CDR1 LNHDA and CDR2 SQIVND come from the germline V gene (reference sequence). The CDR3 loop is CASSKRDSGNTIYF. The DNA of the CDR3 is TGTGCCAGTAGTAAGAGGGATTCAGGAAACACCATATATTTT. The whole variable domain, remainder taken from reference TRBV19 and TRBJ1-3, is DGGITQSPKYLFRKEGQNVTLSCEQNLNHDAMYWYRQDPGQGLRLIYYSQIVNDFQKGDIAEGYSVSREKKESFPLTVTSAQKNPTAFYLCASSKRDSGNTIYFGEGSWLTVV.